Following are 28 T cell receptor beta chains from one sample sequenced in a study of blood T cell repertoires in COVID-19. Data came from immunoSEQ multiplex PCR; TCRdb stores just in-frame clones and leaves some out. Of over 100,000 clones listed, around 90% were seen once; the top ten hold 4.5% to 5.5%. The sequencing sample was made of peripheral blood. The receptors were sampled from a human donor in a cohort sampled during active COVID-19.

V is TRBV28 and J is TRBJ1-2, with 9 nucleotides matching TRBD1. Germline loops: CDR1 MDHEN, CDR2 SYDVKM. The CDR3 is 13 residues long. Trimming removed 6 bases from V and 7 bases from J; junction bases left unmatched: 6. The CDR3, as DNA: TGTGCCAGCAGGTTACAGGGGGCGGCTGGCTACACCTTC. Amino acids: CASRLQGAAGYTF.

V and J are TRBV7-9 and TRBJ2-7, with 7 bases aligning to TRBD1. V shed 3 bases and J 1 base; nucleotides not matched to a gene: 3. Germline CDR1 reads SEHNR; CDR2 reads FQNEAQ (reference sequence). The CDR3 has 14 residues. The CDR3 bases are TGTGCCAGCAGCTTCCGGGACAGATCCTACGAGCAGTACTTC. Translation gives CASSFRDRSYEQYF.

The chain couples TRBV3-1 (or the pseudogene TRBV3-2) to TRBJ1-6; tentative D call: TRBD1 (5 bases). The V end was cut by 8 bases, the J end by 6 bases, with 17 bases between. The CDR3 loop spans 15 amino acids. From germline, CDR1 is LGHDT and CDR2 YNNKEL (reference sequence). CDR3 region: CASGARGMRNSPLHF. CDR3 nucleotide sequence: TGTGCCAGCGGGGCGCGGGGAATGCGTAATTCACCCCTCCACTTT.

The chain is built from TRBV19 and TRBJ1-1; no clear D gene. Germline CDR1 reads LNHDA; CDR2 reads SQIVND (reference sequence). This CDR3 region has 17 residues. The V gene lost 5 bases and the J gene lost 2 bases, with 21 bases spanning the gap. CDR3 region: CASSLPPKWGDNTEAFF. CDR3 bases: TGTGCCAGTAGTCTTCCCCCCAAGTGGGGAGATAACACTGAAGCTTTCTTT.

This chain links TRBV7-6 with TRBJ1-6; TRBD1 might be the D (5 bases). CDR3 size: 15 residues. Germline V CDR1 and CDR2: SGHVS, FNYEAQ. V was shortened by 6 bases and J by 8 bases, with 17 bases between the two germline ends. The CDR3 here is CASSPALGGDSPLHF. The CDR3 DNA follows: TGTGCCAGCAGTCCGGCCTTGGGGGGGGATTCACCCCTCCACTTT.

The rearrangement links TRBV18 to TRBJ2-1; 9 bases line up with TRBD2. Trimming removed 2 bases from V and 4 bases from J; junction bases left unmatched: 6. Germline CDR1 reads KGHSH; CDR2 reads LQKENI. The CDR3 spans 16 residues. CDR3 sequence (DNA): TGTGCCAGCTCACCAGTTAGCGGGGGAACTTACAATGAGCAGTTCTTC. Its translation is CASSPVSGGTYNEQFF.

This CDR3 reads CASSYSQGRGGQPQHF. The CDR3, as DNA: TGTGCCAGCAGTTACTCACAAGGGAGGGGGGGGCAGCCCCAGCATTTT. V gene TRBV6-6 combines with J gene TRBJ1-5; TRBD1 is a possible D gene (6 bases). This CDR3 has 16 residues. From germline, CDR1 is MNHNY and CDR2 SVGAGI (reference sequence). V lost 0 bases and J lost 7, with 16 bases in between.

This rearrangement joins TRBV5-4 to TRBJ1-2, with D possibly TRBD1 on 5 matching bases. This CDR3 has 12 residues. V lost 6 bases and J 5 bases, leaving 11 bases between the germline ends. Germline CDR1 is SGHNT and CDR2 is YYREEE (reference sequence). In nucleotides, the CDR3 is TGTGCCAGCAATGAAGGGGCATATGGCTACACCTTC. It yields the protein CASNEGAYGYTF. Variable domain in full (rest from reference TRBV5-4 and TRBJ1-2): ETGVTQSPTHLIKTRGQQVTLRCSSQSGHNTVSWYQQALGQGPQFIFQYYREEENGRGNFPPRFSGLQFPNYSSELNVNALELDDSALYLCASNEGAYGYTFGSGTRLTVV.

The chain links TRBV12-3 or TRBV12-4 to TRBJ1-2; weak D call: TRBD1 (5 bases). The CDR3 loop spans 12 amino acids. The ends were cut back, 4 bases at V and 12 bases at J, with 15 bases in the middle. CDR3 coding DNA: TGTGCCAGCAGTTGGACACGGCGAATTCACACCTTC. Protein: CASSWTRRIHTF.

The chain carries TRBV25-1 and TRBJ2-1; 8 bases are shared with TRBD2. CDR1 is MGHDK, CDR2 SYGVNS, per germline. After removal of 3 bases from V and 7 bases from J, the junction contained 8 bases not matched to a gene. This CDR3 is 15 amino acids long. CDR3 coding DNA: TGTGCCAGCAGTGACCCCCCGGGGGGGCAGAATGAGCAGTTCTTC. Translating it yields CASSDPPGGQNEQFF.

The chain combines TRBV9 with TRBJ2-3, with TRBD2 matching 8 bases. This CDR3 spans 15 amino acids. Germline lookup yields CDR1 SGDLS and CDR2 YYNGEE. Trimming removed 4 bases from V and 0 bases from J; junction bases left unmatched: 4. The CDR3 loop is CASSKGGGSTDTQYF. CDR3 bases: TGTGCCAGCAGCAAAGGCGGGGGGAGCACAGATACGCAGTATTTT.

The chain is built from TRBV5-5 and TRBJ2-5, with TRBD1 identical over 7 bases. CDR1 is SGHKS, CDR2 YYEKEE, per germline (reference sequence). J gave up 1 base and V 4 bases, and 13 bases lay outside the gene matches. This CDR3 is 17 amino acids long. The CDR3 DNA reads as TGTGCCAGCAGCCCAGACCGGGACAGAATGTTCCAAGAGACCCAGTACTTC. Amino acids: CASSPDRDRMFQETQYF. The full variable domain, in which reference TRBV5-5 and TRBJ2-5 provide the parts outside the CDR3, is DAGVTQSPTHLIKTRGQQVTLRCSPISGHKSVSWYQQVLGQGPQFIFQYYEKEERGRGNFPDRFSARQFPNYSSELNVNALLLGDSALYLCASSPDRDRMFQETQYFGPGTRLLVL.

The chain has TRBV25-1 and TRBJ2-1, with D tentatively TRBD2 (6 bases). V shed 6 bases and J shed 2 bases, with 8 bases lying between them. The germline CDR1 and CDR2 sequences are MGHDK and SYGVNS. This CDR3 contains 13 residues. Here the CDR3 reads CASRTGAYNEQFF. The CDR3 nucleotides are TGTGCCAGCAGAACGGGGGCCTACAATGAGCAGTTCTTC. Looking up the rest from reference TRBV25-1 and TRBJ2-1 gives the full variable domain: EADIYQTPRYLVIGTGKKITLECSQTMGHDKMYWYQQDPGMELHLIHYSYGVNSTEKGDLSSESTVSRIRTEHFPLTLESARPSHTSQYLCASRTGAYNEQFFGPGTRLTVL.

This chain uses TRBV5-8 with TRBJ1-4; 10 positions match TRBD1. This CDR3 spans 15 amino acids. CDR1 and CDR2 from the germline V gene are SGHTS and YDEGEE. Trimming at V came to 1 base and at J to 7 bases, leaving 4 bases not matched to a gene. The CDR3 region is CASSLPGTGAEKLFF. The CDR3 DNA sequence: TGTGCCAGCAGCTTGCCCGGGACAGGGGCTGAAAAACTGTTTTTT.

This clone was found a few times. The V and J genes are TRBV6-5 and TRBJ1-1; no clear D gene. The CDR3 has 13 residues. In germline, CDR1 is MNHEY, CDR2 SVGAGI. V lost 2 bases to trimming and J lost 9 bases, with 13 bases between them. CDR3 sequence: CASSYGDAEQAFF. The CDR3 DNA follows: TGTGCCAGCAGTTACGGCGACGCGGAGCAAGCTTTCTTT.

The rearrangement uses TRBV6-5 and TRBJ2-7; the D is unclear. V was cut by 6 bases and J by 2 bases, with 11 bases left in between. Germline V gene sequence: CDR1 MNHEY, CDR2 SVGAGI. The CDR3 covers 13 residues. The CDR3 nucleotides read TGTGCCAGCAGACTGACGGGTACCTACGAGCAGTACTTC. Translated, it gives CASRLTGTYEQYF.

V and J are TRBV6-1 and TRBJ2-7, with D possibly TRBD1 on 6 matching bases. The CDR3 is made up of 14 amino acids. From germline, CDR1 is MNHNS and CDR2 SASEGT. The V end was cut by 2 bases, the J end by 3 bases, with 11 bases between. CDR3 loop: CASSELGGGYEQYF. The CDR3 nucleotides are TGTGCCAGCAGTGAACTTGGGGGCGGCTACGAGCAGTACTTC.

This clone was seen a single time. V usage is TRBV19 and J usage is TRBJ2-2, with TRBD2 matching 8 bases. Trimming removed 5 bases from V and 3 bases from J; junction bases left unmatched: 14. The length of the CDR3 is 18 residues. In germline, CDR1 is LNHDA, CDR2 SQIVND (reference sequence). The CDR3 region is CASSAEGLARAYTGELFF. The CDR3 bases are TGTGCCAGTAGTGCAGAAGGACTAGCAAGGGCATACACCGGGGAGCTGTTTTTT.

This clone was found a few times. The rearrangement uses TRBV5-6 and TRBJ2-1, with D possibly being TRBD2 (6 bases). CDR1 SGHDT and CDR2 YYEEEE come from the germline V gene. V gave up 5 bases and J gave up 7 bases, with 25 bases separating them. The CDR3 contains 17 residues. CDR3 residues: CASSSYLGGRLANEQFF. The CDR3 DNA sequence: TGTGCCAGCAGTTCCTATTTGGGTGGTAGGCTAGCGAATGAGCAGTTCTTC.

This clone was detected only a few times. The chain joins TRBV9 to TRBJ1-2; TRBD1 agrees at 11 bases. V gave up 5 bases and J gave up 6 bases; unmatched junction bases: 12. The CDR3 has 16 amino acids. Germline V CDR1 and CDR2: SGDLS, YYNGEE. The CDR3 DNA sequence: TGTGCCAGCAGTATGAGGGGACAGGGGGGTTCGCATGGCTACACCTTC. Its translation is CASSMRGQGGSHGYTF.

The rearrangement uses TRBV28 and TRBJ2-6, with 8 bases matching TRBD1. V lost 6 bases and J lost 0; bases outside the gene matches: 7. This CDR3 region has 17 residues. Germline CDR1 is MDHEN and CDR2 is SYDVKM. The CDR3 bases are TGTGCCAGCAGGAGACAGGGGTTCCCCTCTGGGGCCAACGTCCTGACTTTC. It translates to CASRRQGFPSGANVLTF.

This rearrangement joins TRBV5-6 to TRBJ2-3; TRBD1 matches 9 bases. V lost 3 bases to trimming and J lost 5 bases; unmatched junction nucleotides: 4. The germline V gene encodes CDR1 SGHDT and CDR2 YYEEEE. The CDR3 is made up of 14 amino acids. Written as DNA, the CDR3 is TGTGCCAGCAGCTCCATGGACAGGGGAGATACGCAGTATTTT. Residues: CASSSMDRGDTQYF.

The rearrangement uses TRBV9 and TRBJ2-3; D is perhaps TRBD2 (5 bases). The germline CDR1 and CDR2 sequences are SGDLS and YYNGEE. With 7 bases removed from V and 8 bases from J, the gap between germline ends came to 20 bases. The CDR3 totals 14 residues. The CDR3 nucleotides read TGTGCCAGCGAAGACTTCCCGAACGGAGGTACGCAGTATTTT. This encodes CASEDFPNGGTQYF.

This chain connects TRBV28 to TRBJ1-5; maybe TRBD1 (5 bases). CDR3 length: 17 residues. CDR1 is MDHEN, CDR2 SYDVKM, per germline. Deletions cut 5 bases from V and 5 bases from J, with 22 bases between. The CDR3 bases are TGTGCCAGCAGTCCCGTTTGGGATCGGGGGACCGATCAGCCCCAGCATTTT. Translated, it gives CASSPVWDRGTDQPQHF.

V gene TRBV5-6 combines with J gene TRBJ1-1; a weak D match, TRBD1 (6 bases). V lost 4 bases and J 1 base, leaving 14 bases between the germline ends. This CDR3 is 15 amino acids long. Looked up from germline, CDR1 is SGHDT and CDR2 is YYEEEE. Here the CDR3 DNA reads TGTGCCAGCAGCCCGACCCCAGGGGAGAACACTGAAGCTTTCTTT. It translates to CASSPTPGENTEAFF.

CDR3 residues: CASSAPGTGTSRNIQYF. The CDR3, as DNA: TGTGCCAGCAGCGCTCCCGGGACAGGGACAAGTAGAAACATTCAGTACTTC. The chain employs TRBV2 and TRBJ2-4, with 9 bases that match TRBD1. Germline assignment: CDR1 SNHLY and CDR2 FYNNEI. J lost 6 bases, V lost 6 bases, and 15 bases had no gene match. CDR3 size: 17 residues. The full variable domain, in which reference TRBV2 and TRBJ2-4 provide the parts outside the CDR3, is EPEVTQTPSHQVTQMGQEVILRCVPISNHLYFYWYRQILGQKVEFLVSFYNNEISEKSEIFDDQFSVERPDGSNFTLKIRSTKLEDSAMYFCASSAPGTGTSRNIQYFGAGTRLSVL.

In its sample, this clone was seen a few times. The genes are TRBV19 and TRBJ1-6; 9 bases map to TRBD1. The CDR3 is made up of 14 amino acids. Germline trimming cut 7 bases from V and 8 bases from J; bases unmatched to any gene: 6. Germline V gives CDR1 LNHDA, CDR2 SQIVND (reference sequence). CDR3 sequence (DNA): TGTGCCAGTAAGGACAGGGGCGCTCATTCACCCCTCCACTTT. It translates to CASKDRGAHSPLHF.

The CDR3 is CASSTPTGTGFAGYTF. The CDR3 DNA sequence: TGTGCCAGCAGTACCCCCACCGGGACAGGGTTCGCTGGCTACACCTTC. The chain has TRBV6-2 or TRBV6-3 and TRBJ1-2; TRBD1 agrees at 9 bases. V lost 5 bases, J lost 7 bases, and 14 bases stayed unmatched. Germline assignment: CDR1 MNHEY and CDR2 SVGEGT. The CDR3 runs to 16 residues.